The 5 T cell receptor beta chains listed next were all sequenced from one sample in a study of T cell clonotyping in hematopoietic cell transplantation. The assay was immunoSEQ multiplex PCR, and TCRdb's table has in-frame clones only and misses some. The sample yields some 14,000 clones, about 56% seen once. The sequenced material came from PBMCs. Every receptor here comes from a human donor who either received an allogeneic hematopoietic cell transplant for a myeloid malignancy or was a related donor (not recorded which). Some clones in this sample may be carry-over from other donors' samples.

This clone has only a few counts. The V call is TRBV14, the J call TRBJ2-2; D is possibly TRBD1 or TRBD2 (6 bases each). CDR1 is SGHDN and CDR2 is FVKESK in the germline V gene. The CDR3 is 16 residues long. V was shortened by 3 bases and J by 7 bases, with 18 bases between the two germline ends. CDR3 nucleotides: TGTGCCAGCAGCCACCAAAGGGGGACTCTCAACGGGGAGCTGTTTTTT. Amino acid sequence: CASSHQRGTLNGELFF.

This chain connects TRBV30 to TRBJ2-5, with a tentative D call TRBD2 (5 bases). CDR1 is GTSNPN and CDR2 is SVGIG in the germline V gene (reference sequence). Trimming shortened V by 3 bases and J by 4 bases, and 15 bases separated the two germline ends. This CDR3 is built from 14 residues. The CDR3: CAWSPWSGAETQYF. The DNA of the CDR3 is TGTGCCTGGAGCCCCTGGAGCGGAGCAGAGACCCAGTACTTC.

This clone appeared a few times. J is TRBJ2-7 and V is TRBV6-1, with no clear D. V was cut by 3 bases and J by 3 bases, with 9 bases left in between. The CDR3 loop spans 13 amino acids. Germline lookup yields CDR1 MNHNS and CDR2 SASEGT. The CDR3 loop is CASSDPGFYEQYF. The CDR3, as DNA: TGTGCCAGCAGTGACCCGGGCTTCTACGAGCAGTACTTC.

The chain recombines TRBV2 with TRBJ2-7; no definite D call. CDR1 SNHLY and CDR2 FYNNEI come from the germline V gene. This CDR3 has 11 amino acids. Trimming shortened V by 8 bases and J by 5 bases, and 10 bases separated the two germline ends. CDR3 in amino acids: CASETRNEQYF. CDR3 nucleotides: TGTGCCAGCGAGACGAGAAACGAGCAGTACTTC.

The chain couples TRBV7-2 to TRBJ2-3; a possible D gene is TRBD2 (6 bases). CDR3 length: 14 residues. The V end was cut by 11 bases, the J end by 2 bases, with 17 bases between. Germline lookup yields CDR1 SGHTA and CDR2 FQGNSA. The CDR3 DNA sequence: TGTGCCTCCTCCCAGGCGGGACCCACAGATACGCAGTATTTT. It yields the protein CASSQAGPTDTQYF. Together with reference TRBV7-2 and TRBJ2-3, the CDR3 gives the full variable domain: GAGVSQSPSNKVTEKGKDVELRCDPISGHTALYWYRQSLGQGLEFLIYFQGNSAPDKSGLPSDRFSAERTGGSVSTLTIQRTQQEDSAVYLCASSQAGPTDTQYFGPGTRLTVL.